This is a list of T cell receptor beta chains from one sample in a study of cytomegalovirus exposure and HLA in healthy donors. Sequencing used immunoSEQ multiplex PCR; TCRdb keeps in-frame clones, though not all of them. The data contain 150,000 to 200,000 clones, 75% to 90% of them singletons. The sample taken for sequencing was PBMCs. The origin of the receptors is a male donor in good health and CMV-seropositive. Each CDR3 is given with its conserved first and last residue. D genes are given only for firm matches. Clone size, where shown, is once, few, many, or a class for clones that have expanded.

v_call	j_call	clone_size	cdr3_length	d_call	cdr3_aa	cdr3_nt
TRBV9	TRBJ2-7	.	15	TRBD1	CASSPDRVTTYEQYF	TGTGCCAGCAGCCCGGACAGGGTAACAACCTACGAGCAGTACTTC
TRBV19	TRBJ1-2	.	13	.	CASSTGRALGYTF	TGTGCCAGTAGCACAGGGAGGGCTTTGGGCTACACCTTC
TRBV19	TRBJ1-2	.	18	TRBD1	CASSMGLFNRGQGVGYTF	TGTGCCAGTAGTATGGGATTATTCAACAGGGGGCAAGGAGTTGGCTACACCTTC
TRBV7-2	TRBJ1-6	.	12	.	CASSSADSPLHF	TGTGCCAGCAGCTCAGCCGATTCACCCCTCCACTTT
TRBV4-1	TRBJ1-6	.	14	.	CASSPVSYNSPLHF	TGCGCCAGCAGCCCAGTCTCCTATAATTCACCCCTCCACTTT
TRBV9	TRBJ2-7	.	15	.	CASSVASSGTYEQYF	TGTGCCAGCAGCGTAGCTTCGAGCGGCACTTACGAGCAGTACTTC
TRBV28	TRBJ2-3	.	13	TRBD1	CASDRGATDTQYF	TGTGCCAGCGACAGGGGGGCCACAGATACGCAGTATTTT
TRBV6-5	TRBJ2-4	.	15	.	CASIDRGGGKNIQYF	TGTGCCAGCATAGACAGGGGAGGGGGAAAAAACATTCAGTACTTC
TRBV18	TRBJ1-2	.	14	TRBD1	CASSADRGTYGYTF	TGTGCCAGCTCAGCCGACAGGGGTACCTATGGCTACACCTTC
TRBV15	TRBJ1-2	.	14	.	CATSRSFETYGYTF	TGTGCCACCAGCAGATCCTTCGAGACTTATGGCTACACCTTC
TRBV6-1	TRBJ2-1	few	14	TRBD1	CASSGTGYYNEQFF	TGTGCCAGCAGCGGGACAGGGTACTACAATGAGCAGTTCTTC
TRBV19	TRBJ2-7	.	14	TRBD2	CASKIAGVGYEQYF	TGTGCCAGTAAAATAGCGGGAGTCGGGTACGAGCAGTACTTC
TRBV25-1	TRBJ2-1	.	14	TRBD2	CASETSGRFYEQFF	TGTGCCAGCGAGACTAGCGGGAGGTTTTATGAGCAGTTCTTC
TRBV6-4	TRBJ2-5	.	14	.	CASTTAGMGETQYF	TGTGCCAGCACCACCGCGGGGATGGGAGAGACCCAGTACTTC
TRBV4-1	TRBJ2-5	.	16	TRBD2	CASSLLPGLAGETQYF	TGCGCCAGCAGCCTACTTCCGGGACTAGCGGGAGAGACCCAGTACTTC
TRBV4-3	TRBJ1-2	.	14	.	CASSQSYGPGGYTF	TGCGCCAGCAGCCAATCCTACGGTCCAGGCGGCTACACCTTC
TRBV7-2	TRBJ2-7	.	14	TRBD1	CASSLGTGGWEQYF	TGTGCCAGCAGCCTGGGGACAGGGGGCTGGGAGCAGTACTTC
TRBV7-9	TRBJ2-7	.	16	TRBD2	CASSPPTSGSGVEQYF	TGTGCCAGCAGCCCGCCGACTAGCGGGAGTGGAGTCGAGCAGTACTTC
TRBV11-3	TRBJ2-1	.	17	TRBD2	CASSFYAGLAGGNEQFF	TGTGCCAGCAGCTTCTACGCGGGACTAGCGGGAGGCAATGAGCAGTTCTTC
TRBV9	TRBJ1-1	.	15	.	CASSTRQMMNTEAFF	TGTGCCAGCAGCACCCGACAGATGATGAACACTGAAGCTTTCTTT
TRBV7-6	TRBJ2-2	.	13	.	CASSLRAAGELFF	TGTGCCAGCAGCTTACGAGCGGCCGGGGAGCTGTTTTTT
TRBV19	TRBJ1-1	.	14	.	CASSMLAGNTEAFF	TGTGCCAGTAGTATGCTAGCGGGGAACACTGAAGCTTTCTTT
TRBV11-3	TRBJ2-7	.	14	.	CASSLGRGGYEQYF	TGTGCCAGCAGCTTAGGGAGGGGCGGCTACGAGCAGTACTTC
TRBV12-2	TRBJ2-7	.	16	.	CASRPIWGEGYYEQYF	TGTGCAAGTCGCCCTATATGGGGGGAGGGGTACTACGAGCAGTACTTC
TRBV7-7	TRBJ2-7	.	15	TRBD1	CASSSGQGSSYEQYF	TGTGCTAGCAGCTCGGGACAGGGAAGCTCCTACGAGCAGTACTTC
TRBV7-9	TRBJ1-3	.	16	TRBD1	CASSPRQGSSGNTIYF	TGTGCCAGCAGCCCCCGACAGGGGAGCTCTGGAAACACCATATATTTT
TRBV5-1	TRBJ1-1	few	13	.	CASSSYGVPEAFF	TGCGCCAGCAGCTCATACGGGGTACCTGAAGCTTTCTTT
TRBV28	TRBJ1-4	.	16	.	CASSPPGVRTNEKLFF	TGTGCCAGCAGTCCACCAGGGGTACGAACTAATGAAAAACTGTTTTTT
TRBV11-2	TRBJ1-1	.	16	TRBD1	CASSLRRDRASTEAFF	TGTGCCAGCAGCTTGAGAAGGGACAGGGCGAGCACTGAAGCTTTCTTT
TRBV6-5	TRBJ2-5	.	13	TRBD1	CASSSQGWETQYF	TGTGCCAGCAGTTCACAGGGGTGGGAGACCCAGTACTTC
TRBV27	TRBJ2-7	.	13	.	CASSLSVVASQYF	TGTGCCAGCAGTTTATCGGTAGTTGCGTCGCAGTACTTC
TRBV15	TRBJ1-5	.	15	.	CATSRAGSTNQPQHF	TGTGCCACCAGCAGAGCAGGATCTACCAATCAGCCCCAGCATTTT
TRBV7-2	TRBJ2-3	.	17	TRBD2	CASSWGRLAGGTDTQYF	TGTGCCAGCAGCTGGGGACGACTAGCGGGAGGGACAGATACGCAGTATTTT
TRBV6-5	TRBJ1-5	.	15	TRBD1	CASSYSGQVNQPQHF	TGTGCCAGCAGTTACTCGGGACAGGTCAATCAGCCCCAGCATTTT
TRBV4-1	TRBJ2-5	once	16	TRBD1	CASSPQQGSLRETQYF	TGCGCCAGCAGCCCTCAACAGGGGTCTTTGCGAGAGACCCAGTACTTC